A selection of T cell receptor beta chains follows, all from one sample in a study of post-analysis software for immune sequencing data. TCRdb processed the PCR reads anew with MiXCR; each CDR3 protein has one entry. Of some 690,000 distinct CDR3 sequences in the sample, roughly 27% were seen once. The sequencing input was blood. The receptors stem from a girl aged 10 to 17 with multiple sclerosis. Each CDR3 is given with its conserved first and last residue. A D gene is named only where the DNA matches it firmly. Clone size, where shown, is once, few, many, or a class for clones that have expanded.

J: TRBJ2-7
D: TRBD2
V: TRBV20-1
size: -
CDR3: CSARALNSPGLAAYEQYF
DNA: TGCAGTGCTAGAGCCTTGAATTCTCCGGGACTAGCGGCCTACGAGCAGTACTTC

J: TRBJ2-7
D: TRBD1
V: TRBV6-6
size: few
CDR3: CASSYPGTGTAEQYF
DNA: TGTGCCAGCAGTTATCCCGGGACAGGGACAGCCGAGCAGTACTTC

J: TRBJ2-5
D: TRBD2
V: TRBV5-1
size: few
CDR3: CASSLRRPGGETQYF
DNA: TGCGCCAGCAGCTTGCGGAGGCCGGGGGGGGAGACCCAGTACTTC

J: TRBJ2-5
D: -
V: TRBV7-2
size: few
CDR3: CASSREGSVETQYF
DNA: TGTGCCAGCAGTCGTGAGGGATCGGTAGAGACCCAGTACTTC

J: TRBJ1-1
D: -
V: TRBV20-1
size: few
CDR3: CSASGAAEAFF
DNA: TGCAGTGCTAGTGGGGCAGCTGAAGCTTTCTTT

J: TRBJ2-7
D: TRBD2
V: TRBV7-2
size: -
CDR3: CASSLVGTKLSYEQYF
DNA: TGTGCCAGCAGCTTAGTCGGGACTAAACTTTCCTACGAGCAGTACTTC

J: TRBJ1-4
D: -
V: TRBV4-1
size: few
CDR3: CASSQVGYRADHEKLFF
DNA: TGCGCCAGCAGCCAAGTAGGGTACCGGGCCGACCATGAAAAACTGTTTTTT

J: TRBJ2-7
D: TRBD2
V: TRBV20-1
size: few
CDR3: CSAEEGLLIYEQYF
DNA: TGCAGTGCTGAGGAGGGACTACTAATCTACGAGCAGTACTTC

J: TRBJ1-4
D: -
V: TRBV7-9
size: few
CDR3: CATKRSLTTNEKLFF
DNA: TGTGCTACCAAGAGGAGTTTAACAACTAATGAAAAACTGTTTTTT

J: TRBJ2-2
D: -
V: TRBV6-2/TRBV6-3
size: few
CDR3: CASRGIGELFF
DNA: TGTGCCAGCCGGGGAATCGGGGAGCTGTTTTTT

J: TRBJ1-2
D: TRBD1
V: TRBV7-9
size: few
CDR3: CASSYDRGANYGYTF
DNA: TGTGCCAGCAGCTACGACAGGGGCGCCAACTATGGCTACACCTTC

J: TRBJ2-4
D: -
V: TRBV4-2
size: few
CDR3: CASSPQGRSLDKNIQYF
DNA: TGTGCCAGCAGCCCCCAAGGCAGGAGTTTGGACAAAAACATTCAGTACTTC

J: TRBJ2-5
D: TRBD1
V: TRBV20-1
size: once
CDR3: CSARTWQGVGETQYF
DNA: TGCAGTGCTAGAACGTGGCAGGGGGTCGGAGAGACCCAGTACTTC

J: TRBJ2-5
D: TRBD2
V: TRBV3-1
size: -
CDR3: CAGSQVATSGETQYF
DNA: TGTGCCGGCAGCCAAGTAGCGACTAGCGGAGAGACCCAGTACTTC

J: TRBJ1-4
D: -
V: TRBV7-9
size: -
CDR3: CASSKQATNEKLFF
DNA: TGTGCCAGCAGCAAACAAGCAACTAATGAAAAACTGTTTTTT

J: TRBJ2-3
D: -
V: TRBV29-1
size: -
CDR3: CSVEERGRGITDTQYF
DNA: TGCAGCGTTGAAGAGCGAGGGAGGGGGATCACAGATACGCAGTATTTT